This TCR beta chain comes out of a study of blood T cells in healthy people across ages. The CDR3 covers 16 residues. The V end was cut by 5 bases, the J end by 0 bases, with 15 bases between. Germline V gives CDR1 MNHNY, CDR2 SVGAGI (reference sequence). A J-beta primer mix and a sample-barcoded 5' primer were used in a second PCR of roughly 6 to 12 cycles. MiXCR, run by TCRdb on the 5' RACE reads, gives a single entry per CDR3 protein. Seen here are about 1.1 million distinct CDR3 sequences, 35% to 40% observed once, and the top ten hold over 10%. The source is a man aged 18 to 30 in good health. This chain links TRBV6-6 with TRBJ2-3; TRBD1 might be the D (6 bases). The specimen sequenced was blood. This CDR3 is CASSPPGARSTDTQYF. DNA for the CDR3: TGTGCCAGCAGTCCCCCAGGGGCCCGGAGCACAGATACGCAGTATTTT.